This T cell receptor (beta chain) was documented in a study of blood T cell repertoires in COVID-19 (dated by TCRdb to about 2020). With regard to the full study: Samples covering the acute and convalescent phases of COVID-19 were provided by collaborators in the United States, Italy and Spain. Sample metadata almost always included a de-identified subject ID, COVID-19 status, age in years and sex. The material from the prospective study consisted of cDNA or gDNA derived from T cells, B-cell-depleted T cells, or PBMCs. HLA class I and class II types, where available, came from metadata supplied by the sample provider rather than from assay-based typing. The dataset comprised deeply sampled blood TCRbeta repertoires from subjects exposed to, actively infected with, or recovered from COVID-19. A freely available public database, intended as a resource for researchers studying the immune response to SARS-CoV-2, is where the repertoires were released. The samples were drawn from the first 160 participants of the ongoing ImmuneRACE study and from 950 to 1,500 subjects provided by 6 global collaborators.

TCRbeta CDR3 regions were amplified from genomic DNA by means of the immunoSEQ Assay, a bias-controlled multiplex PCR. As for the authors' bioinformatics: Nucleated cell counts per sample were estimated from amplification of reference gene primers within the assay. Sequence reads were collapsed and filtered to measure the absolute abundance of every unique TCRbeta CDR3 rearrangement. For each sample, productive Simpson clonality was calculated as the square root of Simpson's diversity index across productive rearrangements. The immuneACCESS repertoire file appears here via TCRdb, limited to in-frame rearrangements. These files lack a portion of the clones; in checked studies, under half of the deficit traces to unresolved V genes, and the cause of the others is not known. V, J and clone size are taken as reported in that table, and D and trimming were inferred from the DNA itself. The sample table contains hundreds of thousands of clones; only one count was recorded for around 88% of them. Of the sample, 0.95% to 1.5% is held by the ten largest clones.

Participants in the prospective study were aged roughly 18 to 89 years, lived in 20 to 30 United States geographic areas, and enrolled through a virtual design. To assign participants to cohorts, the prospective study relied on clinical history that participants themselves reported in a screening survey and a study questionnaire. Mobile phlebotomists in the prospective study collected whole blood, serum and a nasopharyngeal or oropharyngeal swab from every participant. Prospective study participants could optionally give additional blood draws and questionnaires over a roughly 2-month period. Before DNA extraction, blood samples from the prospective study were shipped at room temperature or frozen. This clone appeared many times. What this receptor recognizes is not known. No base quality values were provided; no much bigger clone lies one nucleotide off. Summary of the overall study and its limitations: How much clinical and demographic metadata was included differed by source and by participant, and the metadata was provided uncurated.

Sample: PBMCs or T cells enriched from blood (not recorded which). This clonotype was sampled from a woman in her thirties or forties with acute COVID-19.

The sequenced DNA is TGTGCCAGCAGCTTGAACCCAGGGGTGAACACTGAAGCTTTCTTT. It translates to CASSLNPGVNTEAFF. This receptor chain uses TRBV5-6 and TRBJ1-1; D gene: possibly TRBD1, on 6 matching bases. From the cysteine through the phenylalanine, the CDR3 covers 15 amino acids. The sequence is cut down to CDR3 DNA, 45 bases in frame from base 1. CDR1 and CDR2 (SGHDT, YYEEEE) derive from the germline V gene. V loses 1 base of germline sequence and J loses 0 bases, and the interval between the two ends is 10 bases.